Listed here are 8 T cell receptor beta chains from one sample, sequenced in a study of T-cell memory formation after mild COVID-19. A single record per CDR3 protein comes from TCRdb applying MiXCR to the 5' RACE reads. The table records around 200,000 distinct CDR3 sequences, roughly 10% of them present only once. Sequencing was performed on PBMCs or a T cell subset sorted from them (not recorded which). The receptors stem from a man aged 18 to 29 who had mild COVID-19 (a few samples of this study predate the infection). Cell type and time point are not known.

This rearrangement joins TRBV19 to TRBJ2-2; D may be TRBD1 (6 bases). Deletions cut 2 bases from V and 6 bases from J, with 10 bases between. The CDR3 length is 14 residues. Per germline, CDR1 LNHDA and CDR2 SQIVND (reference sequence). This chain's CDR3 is CASSIWAGAGELFF. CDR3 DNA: TGTGCCAGTAGTATATGGGCAGGGGCCGGGGAGCTGTTTTTT.

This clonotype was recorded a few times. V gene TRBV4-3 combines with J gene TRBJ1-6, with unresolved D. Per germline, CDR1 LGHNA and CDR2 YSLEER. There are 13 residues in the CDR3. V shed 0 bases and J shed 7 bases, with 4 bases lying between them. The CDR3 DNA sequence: TGCGCCAGCAGCCAAGAAGGGAATTCACCCCTCCACTTT. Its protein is CASSQEGNSPLHF.

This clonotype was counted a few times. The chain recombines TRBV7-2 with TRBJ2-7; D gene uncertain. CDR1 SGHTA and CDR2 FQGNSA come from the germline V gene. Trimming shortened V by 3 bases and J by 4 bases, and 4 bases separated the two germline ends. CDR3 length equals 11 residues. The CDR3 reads CASSLQYEQYF. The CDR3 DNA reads TGTGCCAGCAGCTTGCAATACGAGCAGTACTTC.

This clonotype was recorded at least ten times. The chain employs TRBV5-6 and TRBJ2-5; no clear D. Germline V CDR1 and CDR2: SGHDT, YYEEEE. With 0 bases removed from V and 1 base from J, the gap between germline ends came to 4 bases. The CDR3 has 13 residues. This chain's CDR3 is CASSLVPQETQYF. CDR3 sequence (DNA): TGTGCCAGCAGCTTGGTTCCCCAAGAGACCCAGTACTTC.

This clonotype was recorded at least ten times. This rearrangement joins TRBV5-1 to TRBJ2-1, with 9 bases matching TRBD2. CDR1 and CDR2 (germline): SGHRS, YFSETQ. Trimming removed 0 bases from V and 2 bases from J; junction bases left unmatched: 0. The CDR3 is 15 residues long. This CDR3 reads CASSLGGGAYNEQFF. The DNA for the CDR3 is TGCGCCAGCAGCTTGGGCGGGGGGGCCTACAATGAGCAGTTCTTC.

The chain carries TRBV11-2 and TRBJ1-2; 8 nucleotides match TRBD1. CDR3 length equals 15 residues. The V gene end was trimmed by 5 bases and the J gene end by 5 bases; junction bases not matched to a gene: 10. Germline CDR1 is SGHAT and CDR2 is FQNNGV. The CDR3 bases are TGTGCCAGCAGCACCCTTAGACAGGGGTGGTATGGCTACACCTTC. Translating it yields CASSTLRQGWYGYTF.

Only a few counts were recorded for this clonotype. The CDR3 loop reads CSVVPRGAPQITDTQYF. In DNA form, the CDR3 reads TGCAGCGTTGTCCCACGCGGGGCCCCTCAGATCACAGATACGCAGTATTTT. The J gene is TRBJ2-3, the V gene TRBV29-1; possibly TRBD2 for D (6 bases). The germline V and J ends were trimmed by 4 bases and 2 bases, with 22 bases remaining between them. Germline CDR1 SQVTM, CDR2 ANQGSEA. CDR3 length equals 17 residues.

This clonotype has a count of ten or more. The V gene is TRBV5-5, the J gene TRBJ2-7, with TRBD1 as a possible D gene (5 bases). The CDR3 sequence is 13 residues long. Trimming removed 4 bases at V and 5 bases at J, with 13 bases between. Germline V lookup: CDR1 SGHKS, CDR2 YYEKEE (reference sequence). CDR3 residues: CASSPGLRDEQYV. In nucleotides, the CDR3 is TGTGCCAGCAGCCCCGGGCTCAGGGACGAGCAGTACGTC.